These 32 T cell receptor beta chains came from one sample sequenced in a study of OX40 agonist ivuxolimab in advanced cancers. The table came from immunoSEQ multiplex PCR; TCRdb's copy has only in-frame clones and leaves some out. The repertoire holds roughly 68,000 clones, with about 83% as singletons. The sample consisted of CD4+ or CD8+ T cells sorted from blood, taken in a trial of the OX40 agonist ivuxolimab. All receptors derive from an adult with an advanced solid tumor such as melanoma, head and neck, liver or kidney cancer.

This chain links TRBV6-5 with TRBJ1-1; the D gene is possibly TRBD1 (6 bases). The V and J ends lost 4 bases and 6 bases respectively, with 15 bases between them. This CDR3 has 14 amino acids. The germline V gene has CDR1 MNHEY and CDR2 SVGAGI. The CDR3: CASSSYREGAEAFF. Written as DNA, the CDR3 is TGTGCCAGCAGTTCATACAGGGAGGGCGCTGAAGCTTTCTTT.

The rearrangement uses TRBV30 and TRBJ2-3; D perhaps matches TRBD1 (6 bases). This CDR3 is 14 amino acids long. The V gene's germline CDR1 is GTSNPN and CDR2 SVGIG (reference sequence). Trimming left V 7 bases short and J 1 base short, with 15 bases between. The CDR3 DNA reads TGTGCCTTCTACAGGGACGGGGGCACAGATACGCAGTATTTT. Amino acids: CAFYRDGGTDTQYF.

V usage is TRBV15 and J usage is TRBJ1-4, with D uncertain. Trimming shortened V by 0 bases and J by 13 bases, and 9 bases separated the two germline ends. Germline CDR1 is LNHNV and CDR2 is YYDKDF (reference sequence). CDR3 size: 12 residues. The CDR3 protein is CATSRDQSLLFF. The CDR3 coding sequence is TGTGCCACCAGCAGAGATCAGAGCCTACTGTTTTTT.

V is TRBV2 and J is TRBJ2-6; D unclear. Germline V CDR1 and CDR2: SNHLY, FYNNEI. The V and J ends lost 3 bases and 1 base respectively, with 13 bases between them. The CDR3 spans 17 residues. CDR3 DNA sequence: TGTGCCAGCAGTGATCGGGCCGGCCTATCTGGGGCCAACGTCCTGACTTTC. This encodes CASSDRAGLSGANVLTF.

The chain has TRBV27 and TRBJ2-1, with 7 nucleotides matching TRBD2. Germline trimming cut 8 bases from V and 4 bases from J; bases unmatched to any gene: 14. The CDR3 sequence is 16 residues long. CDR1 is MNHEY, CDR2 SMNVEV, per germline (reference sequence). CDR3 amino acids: CASSGGGSGAYNEQFF. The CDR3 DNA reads TGTGCCAGCTCGGGAGGAGGGAGCGGGGCTTACAATGAGCAGTTCTTC.

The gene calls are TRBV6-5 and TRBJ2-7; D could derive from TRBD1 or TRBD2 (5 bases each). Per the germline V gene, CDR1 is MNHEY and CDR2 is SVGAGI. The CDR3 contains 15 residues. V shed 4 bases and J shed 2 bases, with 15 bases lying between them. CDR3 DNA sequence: TGTGCCAGCAGTTCCCAGGGACGTCCACCCTACGAGCAGTACTTC. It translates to CASSSQGRPPYEQYF.

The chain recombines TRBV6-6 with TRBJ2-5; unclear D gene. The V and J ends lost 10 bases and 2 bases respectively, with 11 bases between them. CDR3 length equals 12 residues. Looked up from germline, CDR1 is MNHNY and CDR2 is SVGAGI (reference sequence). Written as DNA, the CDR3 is TGTGCCACCGGTGCGCTTCAAGAGACCCAGTACTTC. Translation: CATGALQETQYF.

The CDR3 loop reads CASTRDGNSGANVLTF. The CDR3 DNA sequence: TGTGCCAGCACTAGGGACGGAAACTCTGGGGCCAACGTCCTGACTTTC. This sequence joins TRBV11-2 and TRBJ2-6, with D perhaps TRBD1 or TRBD2 (5 bases each). This CDR3 comprises 16 residues. V was shortened by 7 bases and J by 0 bases, with 13 bases between the two germline ends. Germline-derived CDR1 and CDR2 are SGHAT and FQNNGV.

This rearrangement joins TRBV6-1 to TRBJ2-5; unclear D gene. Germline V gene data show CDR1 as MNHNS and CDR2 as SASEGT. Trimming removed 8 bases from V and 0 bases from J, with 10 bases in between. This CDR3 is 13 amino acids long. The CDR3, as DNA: TGTGCCAGCTCGACGCAGTACCAAGAGACCCAGTACTTC. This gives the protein CASSTQYQETQYF.

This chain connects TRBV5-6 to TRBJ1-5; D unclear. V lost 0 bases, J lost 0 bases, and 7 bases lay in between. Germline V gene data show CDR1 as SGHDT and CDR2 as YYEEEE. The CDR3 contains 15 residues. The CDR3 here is CASSLDGGSNQPQHF. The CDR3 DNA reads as TGTGCCAGCAGCTTGGACGGAGGTAGCAATCAGCCCCAGCATTTT.

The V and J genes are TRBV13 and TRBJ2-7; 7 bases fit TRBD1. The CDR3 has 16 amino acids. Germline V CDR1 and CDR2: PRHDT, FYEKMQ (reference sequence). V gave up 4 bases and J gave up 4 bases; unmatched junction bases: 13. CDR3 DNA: TGTGCCAGCAGCTCTCGACAGGGCCCCACGGGATACGAGCAGTACTTC. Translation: CASSSRQGPTGYEQYF.

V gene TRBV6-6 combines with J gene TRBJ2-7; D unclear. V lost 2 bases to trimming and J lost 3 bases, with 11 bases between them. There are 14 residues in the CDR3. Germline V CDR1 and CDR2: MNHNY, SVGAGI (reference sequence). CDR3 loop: CASSYEVRSYEQYF. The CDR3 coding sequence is TGTGCCAGCAGTTACGAGGTCAGGAGCTACGAGCAGTACTTC.

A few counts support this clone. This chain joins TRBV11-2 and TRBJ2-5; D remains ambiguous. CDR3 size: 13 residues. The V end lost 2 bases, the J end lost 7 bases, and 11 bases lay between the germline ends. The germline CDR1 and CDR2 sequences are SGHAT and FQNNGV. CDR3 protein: CASSLRAAGTQYF. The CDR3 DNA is TGTGCCAGCAGCTTAAGGGCAGCTGGGACCCAGTACTTC.

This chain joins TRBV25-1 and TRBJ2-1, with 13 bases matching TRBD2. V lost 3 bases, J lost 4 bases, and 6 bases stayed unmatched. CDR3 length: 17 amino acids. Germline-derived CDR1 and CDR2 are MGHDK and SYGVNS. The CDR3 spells CASSEGLGLAGYNEQFF. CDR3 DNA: TGTGCCAGCAGTGAGGGGTTGGGACTAGCGGGGTACAATGAGCAGTTCTTC.

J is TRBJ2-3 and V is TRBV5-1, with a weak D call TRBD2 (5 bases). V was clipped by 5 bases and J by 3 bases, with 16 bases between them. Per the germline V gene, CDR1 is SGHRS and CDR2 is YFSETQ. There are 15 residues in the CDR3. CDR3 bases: TGCGCCAGCAGTAAGGAGGAGAAGAGGACAGATACGCAGTATTTT. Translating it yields CASSKEEKRTDTQYF.

Here the CDR3 reads CASSQIVGYEQYF. The CDR3 coding sequence is TGTGCCAGCAGCCAAATTGTAGGGTACGAGCAGTACTTC. J is TRBJ2-5 and V is TRBV14; no clear D gene. The DNA end is a closer match to TRBJ2-7, so the J assignment may be wrong. Looked up from germline, CDR1 is SGHDN and CDR2 is FVKESK. The CDR3 is made up of 13 amino acids.

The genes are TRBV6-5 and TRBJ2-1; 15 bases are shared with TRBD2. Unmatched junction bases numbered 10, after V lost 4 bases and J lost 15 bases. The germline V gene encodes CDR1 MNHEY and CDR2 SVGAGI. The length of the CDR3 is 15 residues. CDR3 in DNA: TGTGCCAGCAGTTCAACCGGACTAGCGGGGGGGCCGTGGTTCTTC. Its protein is CASSSTGLAGGPWFF.

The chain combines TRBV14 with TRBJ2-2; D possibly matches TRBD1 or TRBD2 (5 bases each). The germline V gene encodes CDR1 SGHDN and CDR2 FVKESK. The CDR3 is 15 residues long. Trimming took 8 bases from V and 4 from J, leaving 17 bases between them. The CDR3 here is CASGKQTRGTGELFF. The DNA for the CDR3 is TGTGCCAGCGGGAAACAGACGAGGGGCACCGGGGAGCTGTTTTTT.

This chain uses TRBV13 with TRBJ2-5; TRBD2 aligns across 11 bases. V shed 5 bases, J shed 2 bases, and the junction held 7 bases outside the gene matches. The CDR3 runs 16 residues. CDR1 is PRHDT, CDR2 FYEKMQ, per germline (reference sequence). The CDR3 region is CASSPPLAGGQETQYF. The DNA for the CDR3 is TGTGCCAGCAGCCCCCCCCTAGCGGGGGGTCAAGAGACCCAGTACTTC.

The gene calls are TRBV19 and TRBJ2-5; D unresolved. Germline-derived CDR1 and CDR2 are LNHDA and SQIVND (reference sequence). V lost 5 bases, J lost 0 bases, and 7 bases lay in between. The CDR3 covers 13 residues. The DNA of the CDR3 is TGTGCCAGTAGTTCCCAGTACCAAGAGACCCAGTACTTC. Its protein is CASSSQYQETQYF. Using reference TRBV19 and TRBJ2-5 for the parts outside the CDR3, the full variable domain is DGGITQSPKYLFRKEGQNVTLSCEQNLNHDAMYWYRQDPGQGLRLIYYSQIVNDFQKGDIAEGYSVSREKKESFPLTVTSAQKNPTAFYLCASSSQYQETQYFGPGTRLLVL.

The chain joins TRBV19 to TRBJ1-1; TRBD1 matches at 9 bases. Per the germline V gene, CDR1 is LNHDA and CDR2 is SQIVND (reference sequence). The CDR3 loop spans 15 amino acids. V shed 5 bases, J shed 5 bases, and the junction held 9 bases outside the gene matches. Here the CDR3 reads CASSSPGTGKTEAFF. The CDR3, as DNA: TGTGCCAGTAGTTCCCCCGGGACAGGGAAAACTGAAGCTTTCTTT.

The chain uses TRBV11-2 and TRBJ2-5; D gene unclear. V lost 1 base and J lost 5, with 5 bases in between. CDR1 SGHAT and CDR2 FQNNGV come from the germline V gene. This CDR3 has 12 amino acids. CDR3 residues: CASSLGRETQYF. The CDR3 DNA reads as TGTGCCAGCAGCTTAGGCAGGGAGACCCAGTACTTC.

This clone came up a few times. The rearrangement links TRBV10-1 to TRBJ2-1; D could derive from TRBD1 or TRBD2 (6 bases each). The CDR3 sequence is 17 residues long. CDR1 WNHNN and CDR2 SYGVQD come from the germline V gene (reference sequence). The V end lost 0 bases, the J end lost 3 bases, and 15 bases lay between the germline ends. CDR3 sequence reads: CASSESTKGGLYNEQFF. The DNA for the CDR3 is TGCGCCAGCAGTGAGTCGACGAAAGGGGGGCTCTACAATGAGCAGTTCTTC.

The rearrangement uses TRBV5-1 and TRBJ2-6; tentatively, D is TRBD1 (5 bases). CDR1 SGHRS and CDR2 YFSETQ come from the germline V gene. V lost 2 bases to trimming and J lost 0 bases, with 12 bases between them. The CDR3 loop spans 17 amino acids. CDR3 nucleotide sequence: TGCGCCAGCAGCTTAGGACATGTGGTCTCTGGGGCCAACGTCCTGACTTTC. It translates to CASSLGHVVSGANVLTF. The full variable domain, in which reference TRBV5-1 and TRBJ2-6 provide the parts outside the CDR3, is KAGVTQTPRYLIKTRGQQVTLSCSPISGHRSVSWYQQTPGQGLQFLFEYFSETQRNKGNFPGRFSGRQFSNSRSEMNVSTLELGDSALYLCASSLGHVVSGANVLTFGAGSRLTVL.

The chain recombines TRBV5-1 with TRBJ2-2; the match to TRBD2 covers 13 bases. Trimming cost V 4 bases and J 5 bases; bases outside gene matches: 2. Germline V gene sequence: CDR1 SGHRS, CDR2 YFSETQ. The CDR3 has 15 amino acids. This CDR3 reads CASSPGLAGTGELFF. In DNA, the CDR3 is TGCGCCAGCAGCCCGGGACTAGCGGGGACCGGGGAGCTGTTTTTT.

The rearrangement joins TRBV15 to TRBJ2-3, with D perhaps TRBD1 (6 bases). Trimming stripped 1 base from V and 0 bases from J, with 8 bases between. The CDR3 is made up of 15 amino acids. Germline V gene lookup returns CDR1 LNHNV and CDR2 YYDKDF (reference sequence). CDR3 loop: CATSRGRGSTDTQYF. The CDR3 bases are TGTGCCACCAGCAGAGGAAGGGGGAGCACAGATACGCAGTATTTT.

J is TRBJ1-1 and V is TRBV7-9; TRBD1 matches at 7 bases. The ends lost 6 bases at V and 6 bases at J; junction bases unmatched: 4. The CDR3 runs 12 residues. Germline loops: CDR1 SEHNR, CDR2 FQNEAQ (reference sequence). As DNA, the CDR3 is TGTGCCAGCAGGGGACAGAGCGCTGAAGCTTTCTTT. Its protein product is CASRGQSAEAFF.

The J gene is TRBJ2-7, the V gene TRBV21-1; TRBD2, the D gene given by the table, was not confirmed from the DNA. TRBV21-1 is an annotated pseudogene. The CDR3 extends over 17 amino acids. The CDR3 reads CASKSLRLAGGTYEQYF. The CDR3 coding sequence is TGTGCCAGCAAATCCCTCCGACTAGCGGGGGGAACCTACGAGCAGTACTTC.

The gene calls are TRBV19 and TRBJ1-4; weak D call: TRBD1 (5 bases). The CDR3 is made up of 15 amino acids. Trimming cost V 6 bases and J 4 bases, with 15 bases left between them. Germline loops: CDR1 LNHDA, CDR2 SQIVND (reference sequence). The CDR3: CASSSQTAFNEKLFF. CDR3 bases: TGTGCCAGTAGCTCGCAGACAGCTTTTAATGAAAAACTGTTTTTT.

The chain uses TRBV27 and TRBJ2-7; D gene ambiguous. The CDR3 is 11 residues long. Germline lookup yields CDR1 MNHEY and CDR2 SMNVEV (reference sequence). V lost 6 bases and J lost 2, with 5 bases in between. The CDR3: CASRQPYEQYF. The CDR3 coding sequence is TGTGCCAGCAGGCAGCCCTACGAGCAGTACTTC.

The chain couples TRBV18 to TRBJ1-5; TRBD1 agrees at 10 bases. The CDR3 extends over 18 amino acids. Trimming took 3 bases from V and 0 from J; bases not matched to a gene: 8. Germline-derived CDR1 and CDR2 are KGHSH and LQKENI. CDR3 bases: TGTGCCAGCTCACCCACGACAGGGGGCAGCTATAGCAATCAGCCCCAGCATTTT. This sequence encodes CASSPTTGGSYSNQPQHF.

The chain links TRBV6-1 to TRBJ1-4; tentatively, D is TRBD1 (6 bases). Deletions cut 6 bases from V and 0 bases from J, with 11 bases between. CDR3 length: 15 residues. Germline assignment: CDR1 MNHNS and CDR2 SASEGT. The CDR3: CASRGTPATNEKLFF. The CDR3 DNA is TGTGCCAGCAGGGGGACACCCGCAACTAATGAAAAACTGTTTTTT.